A single sample is the source of the 10 T cell receptor beta chains below, sequenced in a study of Graves' ophthalmopathy and Graves' hyperthyroidism. Beta-chain TCR CDR3 regions were amplified from RNA transcripts. In the first round, RT-PCR was carried out with HTBI primers, and a multiplex PCR formed the second round. Using its own MiXCR run on the multiplex PCR reads, TCRdb lists one record per CDR3 protein. The sample lists 500,000 to 700,000 distinct CDR3 sequences; under 45% were seen once. Sequenced sample: peripheral blood or thyroid tissue (not recorded which). The receptors were sampled from an adult man with Graves' hyperthyroidism.

Concerning this clonotype itself: This may be a read error, as it is one base from a much larger clone. The chain employs TRBV12-3 or TRBV12-4 and TRBJ1-5, with no clear D. The CDR3 is made up of 14 amino acids. The CDR3 DNA is TGTGCCGGCAGTTTTCTTGGGGGCAATCAGCCCCAGCATTTT. Amino acids: CAGSFLGGNQPQHF.

This rearrangement joins TRBV7-9 to TRBJ1-4, with D uncertain. Germline-derived CDR1 and CDR2 are SEHNR and FQNEAQ (reference sequence). The CDR3 loop spans 13 amino acids. V was pared by 6 bases and J by 11 bases, with 16 bases between. CDR3: CASRTGWEDKLFF. For the CDR3, the DNA is TGTGCCAGCAGAACCGGGTGGGAGGACAAACTGTTTTTT.

This clonotype has only one observation. The chain recombines TRBV25-1 with TRBJ2-7; 7 nucleotides line up with TRBD2. This CDR3 comprises 14 residues. The junction had 6 bases not matched to a gene; V was cut back by 4 bases and J by 3 bases. Germline assignment: CDR1 MGHDK and CDR2 SYGVNS. The CDR3: CASSASRGVYEQYF. The CDR3 DNA is TGTGCCAGCAGTGCTAGCCGGGGGGTCTACGAGCAGTACTTC.

The chain joins TRBV19 to TRBJ1-2; no clear D. The CDR3 totals 15 residues. Between the trimmed V and J ends, which lost 5 bases and 4 bases, there was a span of 17 bases. CDR1 LNHDA and CDR2 SQIVND come from the germline V gene (reference sequence). Written as DNA, the CDR3 is TGTGCCAGTAGTCCGGACTGGTCCCCGCTCTATGGCTACACCTTC. It is translated as CASSPDWSPLYGYTF.

This clonotype was detected only once. A much more abundant neighbour one base away suggests this may be a read error. This chain uses TRBV10-1 with TRBJ2-2; 8 nucleotides align to TRBD1. The length of the CDR3 is 17 residues. Germline lookup yields CDR1 WNHNN and CDR2 SYGVQD (reference sequence). The CDR3 bases are TGCGCCAGCAGTGCTGAGCAGGGGGCTAGGGACACCGGGGGGCTGTTTTTT. This translates into CASSAEQGARDTGGLFF.

The chain couples TRBV29-1 to TRBJ2-4; tentatively, D is TRBD2 (6 bases). The V end was cut by 2 bases, the J end by 1 base, with 6 bases between. Germline CDR1 reads SQVTM; CDR2 reads ANQGSEA. The CDR3 length is 13 residues. The CDR3 here is CSVERGAKNIQYF. CDR3 nucleotide sequence: TGCAGCGTTGAACGGGGGGCCAAAAACATTCAGTACTTC.

This clonotype has a handful of counts. This sequence joins TRBV7-9 and TRBJ1-6; 10 nucleotides agree with TRBD1. The germline V gene has CDR1 SEHNR and CDR2 FQNEAQ (reference sequence). V shed 5 bases, J shed 7 bases, and the junction held 8 bases outside the gene matches. CDR3 length equals 16 residues. CDR3 sequence: CASSPEPGQGNSPLHF. The CDR3 DNA is TGTGCCAGCAGCCCCGAACCGGGACAGGGGAATTCACCCCTCCACTTT.

In its sample, this clonotype was seen many times. The chain uses TRBV10-3 and TRBJ1-2; no definite D call. The CDR3 is made up of 12 amino acids. Trimming stripped 0 bases from V and 5 bases from J, with 4 bases between. Germline-derived CDR1 and CDR2 are ENHRY and SYGVKD. Written as DNA, the CDR3 is TGTGCCATCAGTGAGTCGAGGTATGGCTACACCTTC. Translated, it gives CAISESRYGYTF.

The rearrangement joins TRBV7-9 to TRBJ2-3; a possible D gene is TRBD1 (5 bases). CDR1 and CDR2 (germline): SEHNR, FQNEAQ (reference sequence). V shed 3 bases and J shed 5 bases, with 12 bases lying between them. The CDR3 loop spans 14 amino acids. The CDR3 nucleotides read TGTGCCAGCAGCTTTTTACAGGCGGAAGATACGCAGTATTTT. Its protein product is CASSFLQAEDTQYF.

This clonotype has just a few counts. This chain joins TRBV3-1 and TRBJ2-7, with D unclear. Germline V gives CDR1 LGHDT, CDR2 YNNKEL (reference sequence). With 4 bases removed from V and 11 bases from J, the gap between germline ends came to 18 bases. The CDR3 spans 13 residues. The CDR3 protein is CASSPEDEERKYF. The CDR3 nucleotides read TGTGCCAGCAGCCCTGAGGACGAGGAAAGAAAGTACTTC.